Listed below are T cell receptor beta chains from one sample, sequenced in a study of beta chain features in type 1 diabetes. TCRdb keeps only in-frame clones here, not all; method: immunoSEQ multiplex PCR. The top ten clones hold 0.3% of a sample with more than 25,000 clones, roughly 53% of them seen once. The sequencing input was stem cell memory CD4+ T cells from blood. The receptors here all came from a man in his thirties or forties with type 1 diabetes. The CDR3 runs from the conserved cysteine through the conserved F or W. A D gene is named only where the DNA matches it firmly. Clone size, where shown, is once, few, many, or a class for clones that have expanded.

clone size | J gene | V gene | D gene | CDR3 protein | CDR3 DNA
NA | TRBJ1-6 | TRBV28 | NA | CASTQDISSPLHF | TGTGCCAGCACGCAGGACATTAGTTCACCCCTCCACTTT
NA | TRBJ2-5 | TRBV11-2 | NA | CASRQAPARQETQYF | TGTGCCAGCAGACAGGCCCCGGCCAGACAAGAGACCCAGTACTTC
NA | TRBJ2-2 | TRBV5-1 | NA | CASRAETGNTGELFF | TGCGCCAGCAGGGCCGAGACAGGGAACACCGGGGAGCTGTTTTTT
NA | TRBJ2-5 | TRBV11-2 | NA | CASSLDYSQETQYF | TGTGCCAGCAGCCTGGACTACTCCCAAGAGACCCAGTACTTC
NA | TRBJ2-3 | TRBV4-2 | NA | CASSQSLGGGNGDTQYF | TGTGCCAGCAGCCAGTCGCTAGGGGGGGGGAATGGAGATACGCAGTATTTT
few | TRBJ2-7 | TRBV5-1 | NA | CASSLTPDRIPYEQYF | TGCGCCAGCAGCTTGACCCCAGACAGGATCCCCTACGAGCAGTACTTC
NA | TRBJ2-5 | TRBV25-1 | TRBD2 | CASSSLGTTVLETQYF | TGTGCCAGCAGTAGCCTCGGGACTACCGTGCTGGAGACCCAGTACTTC
NA | TRBJ2-5 | TRBV5-4 | TRBD2 | CASSIRLAGARGRTQYF | TGTGCCAGCAGCATAAGACTAGCGGGGGCCCGTGGGCGGACCCAGTACTTC
NA | TRBJ2-1 | TRBV25-1 | NA | CASSGGMTYNEQFF | TGTGCCAGCAGTGGCGGGATGACCTACAATGAGCAGTTCTTC
NA | TRBJ2-3 | TRBV5-1 | NA | CASSLAFSTRDTQYF | TGCGCCAGCAGCTTGGCCTTCTCGACACGAGATACGCAGTATTTT
NA | TRBJ1-1 | TRBV6-5 | TRBD1 | CASTRGTGYTEAFF | TGTGCCAGCACCCGAGGGACAGGCTACACTGAAGCTTTCTTT
NA | TRBJ2-5 | TRBV9 | NA | CASSVAGRGIGTQYF | TGTGCCAGCAGCGTAGCTGGGCGGGGTATCGGGACCCAGTACTTC
once | TRBJ2-2 | TRBV10-3 | NA | CAISGFGAVNTGELFF | TGTGCCATCAGTGGATTTGGGGCAGTGAACACCGGGGAGCTGTTTTTT
NA | TRBJ2-1 | TRBV2 | NA | CASSVSGVYNEQFF | TGTGCCAGCAGTGTGTCGGGTGTGTACAATGAGCAGTTCTTC
once | TRBJ1-2 | TRBV9 | NA | CASSVDHRDYGYTF | TGTGCCAGCAGCGTAGATCACAGGGATTATGGCTACACCTTC
NA | TRBJ2-5 | TRBV5-1 | TRBD2 | CASSLSGGEETQYF | TGCGCCAGCAGCTTGTCCGGGGGGGAAGAGACCCAGTACTTC
few | TRBJ1-1 | TRBV19 | NA | CATSDRPNTEAFF | TGTGCCACCTCCGACAGGCCGAACACTGAAGCTTTCTTT
NA | TRBJ2-7 | TRBV15 | NA | CATSRDRQGRSYEQYF | TGTGCCACCAGCAGAGATCGGCAGGGCCGTAGCTACGAGCAGTACTTC
few | TRBJ2-4 | TRBV30 | TRBD2 | CALRTSGRAVKNIQYF | TGTGCCTTAAGGACTAGCGGGAGGGCCGTCAAAAACATTCAGTACTTC
NA | TRBJ1-5 | TRBV5-1 | NA | CASSTGVGGQPQHF | TGCGCCAGCAGCACTGGGGTGGGGGGTCAGCCCCAGCATTTT
few | TRBJ2-7 | TRBV5-6 | NA | CASSSPSRLTSYEQYF | TGTGCCAGCAGCTCTCCTTCCAGGCTAACTTCCTACGAGCAGTACTTC
NA | TRBJ1-5 | TRBV29-1 | NA | CSVASHSNQPQHF | TGCAGCGTTGCAAGCCATAGCAATCAGCCCCAGCATTTT
few | TRBJ2-3 | TRBV5-4 | TRBD2 | CASTRTSGVDTDTQYF | TGTGCCAGCACTCGGACTAGCGGGGTCGACACAGATACGCAGTATTTT
few | TRBJ2-3 | TRBV6-6 | TRBD2 | CATEGRADTQYF | TGTGCCACCGAGGGGAGGGCAGATACGCAGTATTTT
NA | TRBJ2-2 | TRBV30 | TRBD2 | CAWSVNRLAGGPYTGELFF | TGTGCCTGGAGTGTAAATCGACTAGCGGGAGGGCCGTACACCGGGGAGCTGTTTTTT
NA | TRBJ2-1 | TRBV7-6 | NA | CASSRGGDTTYNEQFF | TGTGCCAGCAGCAGAGGTGGGGACACTACCTACAATGAGCAGTTCTTC
NA | TRBJ2-2 | TRBV5-1 | NA | CASSPAAGLRAGELFF | NA
NA | TRBJ2-5 | TRBV7-2 | TRBD1 | CASRGQGYYGETQYF | TGTGCCAGCAGGGGACAGGGCTACTACGGCGAGACCCAGTACTTC
NA | TRBJ2-1 | TRBV2 | NA | CASSVQGIYNEQFF | TGTGCCAGCAGTGTCCAGGGTATCTACAATGAGCAGTTCTTC
NA | TRBJ1-2 | TRBV19 | NA | CASSPTTGNYGYTF | TGTGCCAGTAGTCCGACCACAGGGAACTATGGCTACACCTTC
few | TRBJ1-1 | TRBV10-3 | TRBD1 | CAISESGQERGEAFF | TGTGCCATCAGTGAGTCAGGACAGGAACGGGGTGAAGCTTTCTTT
NA | TRBJ2-7 | TRBV27 | TRBD1 | CASSPPLTGQGPYEQYF | TGTGCCAGCAGTCCCCCCCTAACGGGACAGGGGCCCTACGAGCAGTACTTC
NA | TRBJ1-1 | TRBV30 | TRBD1 | CAWSVRTGGEAFF | TGTGCCTGGAGTGTACGGACAGGGGGCGAAGCTTTCTTT
NA | TRBJ2-3 | TRBV18 | TRBD1 | CASSTTGGSSQDTQYF | TGTGCCAGCTCGACGACAGGGGGCAGCTCGCAAGATACGCAGTATTTT
NA | TRBJ2-3 | TRBV29-1 | TRBD2 | CSVAIHGGSPTDTQYF | TGCAGCGTTGCTATCCATGGCGGGAGTCCCACAGATACGCAGTATTTT
few | TRBJ2-7 | TRBV5-1 | NA | CASSPDGRPNSYEQYF | TGCGCCAGCAGTCCGGATGGGAGACCTAACTCCTACGAGCAGTACTTC
NA | TRBJ1-1 | TRBV6-1 | TRBD1 | CASSEVMTGTYTEAFF | TGTGCCAGCAGTGAAGTCATGACAGGGACGTACACTGAAGCTTTCTTT
NA | TRBJ1-2 | TRBV5-4 | NA | CASSPRGENYGYTF | TGTGCCAGCAGCCCACGGGGGGAGAACTATGGCTACACCTTC
few | TRBJ2-1 | TRBV11-3 | TRBD2 | CASSLVRGYYNEQFF | TGTGCCAGCAGCTTAGTGCGGGGGTACTACAATGAGCAGTTCTTC
NA | TRBJ2-4 | TRBV19 | NA | CASSIDSAGNIQYF | TGTGCCAGTAGTATAGACAGTGCGGGGAACATTCAGTACTTC
NA | TRBJ2-3 | TRBV5-1 | NA | CASSGSSGEFMDTQYF | TGCGCCAGCAGCGGAAGTAGCGGAGAATTTATGGATACGCAGTATTTT
NA | TRBJ2-1 | TRBV11-2 | TRBD2 | CASSSGTSVHEQFF | TGTGCCAGCAGTTCGGGGACTAGCGTTCATGAGCAGTTCTTC
few | TRBJ1-1 | TRBV19 | TRBD1 | CASRDREGNTEAFF | TGTGCCAGCCGGGACAGGGAGGGAAACACTGAAGCTTTCTTT
NA | TRBJ2-5 | TRBV9 | TRBD2 | CASSRGGEGQGTQYF | TGTGCCAGCAGCCGGGGCGGGGAGGGGCAGGGAACCCAGTACTTC
NA | TRBJ2-7 | TRBV7-2 | NA | CASTLQGGRGDEQYF | TGTGCCAGCACGCTGCAAGGGGGAAGGGGCGACGAGCAGTACTTC
NA | TRBJ2-2 | TRBV7-8 | NA | CASGSGSITGELFF | TGTGCCAGTGGATCGGGAAGTATCACCGGGGAGCTGTTTTTT
NA | TRBJ2-3 | TRBV6-1 | NA | CASSERGPGADTQYF | TGTGCCAGCAGTGAGAGGGGCCCGGGGGCAGATACGCAGTATTTT
NA | TRBJ1-5 | TRBV6-6 | TRBD1 | CASSNEQGASQPQHF | TGTGCCAGCAGCAATGAACAGGGGGCCAGTCAGCCCCAGCATTTT
NA | TRBJ1-2 | TRBV7-9 | TRBD1 | CASSFRDSYGYTF | TGTGCCAGCAGCTTCCGGGACAGCTATGGCTACACCTTC
few | TRBJ2-3 | TRBV5-1 | TRBD1 | CASSPDRVDTQYF | TGCGCCAGCAGCCCCGACAGGGTAGATACGCAGTATTTT
once | TRBJ1-2 | TRBV9 | TRBD1 | CASSPRQGNYGYTF | TGTGCCAGCAGCCCAAGACAGGGAAACTATGGCTACACCTTC